This TCR beta chain stems from a study of somatic mutations in cytotoxic T cells in rheumatoid arthritis. Trimming took off 5 bases at V and 2 bases at J, with 10 bases between the two ends. Germline loops: CDR1 SGHVS, CDR2 FQNEAQ. There are 14 residues in the CDR3. Generated by immunoSEQ multiplex PCR, the TCRdb table keeps only in-frame clones and is missing some. Among approximately 5,500 clones listed, around four fifths were seen once. V gene TRBV7-8 combines with J gene TRBJ2-1; no definite D call. The sequence was obtained from an adult with rheumatoid arthritis. Input material: CD8+ T cells sorted from blood. The CDR3 spells CASSRDITYNEQFF. As DNA, the CDR3 is TGTGCCAGCAGCAGAGACATAACCTACAATGAGCAGTTCTTC.